Shown below are 20 T cell receptor beta chains from a single sample sequenced in a study of regulatory T cells in long-lasting Graves disease (dated by TCRdb to the early 2020s). The receptor library was made with multiplex PCR. Sequencing used an Illumina HiSeq 4000. CDR3 regions were amplified by Arm-PCR with iRepertoire HTBI primers to construct TCR beta libraries. TCRdb handled the public reads itself, with Q25 trimming in fastp and clone calling in MiXCR, and kept productive beta chains. Rows are unified per CDR3 protein, each entry keeping the most common DNA and genes. The sample contains 400,000 to 450,000 distinct CDR3 sequences, about 16% of them found a single time. The ten largest clones capture over 8.5% of the sample. The time point label corresponds to: newly diagnosed GD, antithyroid drugs for less than 3 months. RNA was extracted from PBMCs in TRIzol for both TCR sequencing and RNA sequencing.

The sample was also linked to a second study, of T cells in Graves' hyperthyroidism and ophthalmopathy.

Sample: peripheral blood mononuclear cells (PBMCs), taken at new diagnosis, from a patient treated with antithyroid drugs. The receptors stem from a woman aged 25 to 39 with Graves disease. Donor details come from another sample of the same person, matched by shared clones.

Many counts were recorded for this clonotype. The chain uses TRBV3-1 and TRBJ1-6; 7 bases agree with TRBD1. The trim removed 1 base at V and 8 bases at J, leaving 14 bases unmatched. Germline-derived CDR1 and CDR2 are LGHDT and YNNKEL (reference sequence). The CDR3 is made up of 18 amino acids. CDR3 sequence (DNA): TGTGCCAGCAGCCAAGGGGAACAGGGGTTTCCGCAAGATTCACCCCTCCACTTT. Amino acids: CASSQGEQGFPQDSPLHF.

The chain links TRBV9 to TRBJ1-1, with D perhaps matching TRBD1 (5 bases). The germline gives CDR1 SGDLS, CDR2 YYNGEE. V lost 4 bases to trimming and J lost 7 bases, with 17 bases between them. The CDR3 consists of 14 residues. DNA for the CDR3: TGTGCCAGCAGCCCCGTTGGGGGGGTTGGTGAAGCTTTCTTT. Translation gives CASSPVGGVGEAFF.

A word on this clonotype: Only one base separates this from a far larger clonotype, so it likely reflects a read error. The chain combines TRBV28 with TRBJ2-7; 15 positions agree with TRBD2. The germline V gene has CDR1 MDHEN and CDR2 SYDVKM. There are 15 residues in the CDR3. Trimming took 6 bases from V and 3 from J; bases not matched to a gene: 3. CDR3 bases: TGTGCCAGCAGCTGGACTAGCGGGAGGGGCTACGAGCAGTACTTC. Its protein product is CASSWTSGRGYEQYF.

Notes on this clonotype: Given a far larger clone just one base away, this is likely a sequencing read error. The chain is built from TRBV27 and TRBJ2-3, with 8 nucleotides matching TRBD2. The J call could be wrong; TRBJ2-1 is a better fit for the DNA end. Germline CDR1 reads MNHEY; CDR2 reads SMNVEV (reference sequence). The CDR3 is 20 amino acids. DNA of the CDR3: TGTGCCAGCAGACGCAAGGGGCGCATCTCGTTTAGCGGGGAAACCTACGAGCAGTTCTTC. Translation: CASRRKGRISFSGETYEQFF.

This clonotype has a count of ten or more. The chain carries TRBV28 and TRBJ1-2; D may be TRBD1 (6 bases). The germline gives CDR1 MDHEN, CDR2 SYDVKM. The ends were cut back, 3 bases at V and 5 bases at J, with 16 bases in the middle. CDR3 length equals 15 residues. DNA of the CDR3: TGTGCCAGCAGTTTGACGGGGGGCGTTATGTATGGCTACACCTTC. Translation: CASSLTGGVMYGYTF.

This clonotype was seen at least ten times. This sequence joins TRBV6-2 or TRBV6-3 and TRBJ2-7, with D perhaps being TRBD1 or TRBD2 (6 bases each). This CDR3 is 17 amino acids long. V was shortened by 8 bases and J by 7 bases, with 30 bases between the two germline ends. CDR1 is MNHEY, CDR2 SVGEGT, per germline. The CDR3 loop reads CASRTPTGALKIREQYF. The CDR3, as DNA: TGTGCCAGCCGCACCCCTACGGGGGCCTTAAAGATCAGAGAGCAGTACTTC.

This clonotype was detected many times. The V and J genes are TRBV28 and TRBJ2-7; D not certain. The CDR3 totals 12 residues. From germline, CDR1 is MDHEN and CDR2 SYDVKM. Trimming pared 6 bases from V and 2 bases from J, leaving 8 bases between. The CDR3: CASRQTTYEQYF. For the CDR3, the DNA is TGTGCCAGCAGACAGACCACCTACGAGCAGTACTTC.

This clonotype was seen repeatedly, ten times or more. The V gene is TRBV6-2 or TRBV6-3, the J gene TRBJ1-6, with D possibly TRBD1 on 6 matching bases. Trimming cost V 7 bases and J 0 bases, with 16 bases left between them. CDR1 MNHEY and CDR2 SVGEGT come from the germline V gene. The CDR3 consists of 17 residues. This CDR3 reads CASIRQGGSSYNSPLHF. CDR3 bases: TGTGCCAGCATTCGCCAAGGGGGGAGCTCCTATAATTCACCCCTCCACTTT.

This clonotype occurred many times. An end of the junction does not agree with germline; a read error may underlie this. The gene calls are TRBV14 and TRBJ2-1, with 7 bases fitting TRBD1. Germline CDR1 and CDR2: SGHDN and FVKESK. The CDR3 has 13 residues. In DNA form, the CDR3 reads TGTGCCAGCAGCCAAGTACACAGGGGAATGATAATCTTC. It specifies CASSQVHRGMIIF.

In this sample, this clonotype turned up a few times. The rearrangement uses TRBV5-1 and TRBJ2-1, with 9 positions matching TRBD2. Germline CDR1 SGHRS, CDR2 YFSETQ. The length of the CDR3 is 12 residues. V gave up 4 bases and J gave up 15 bases; unmatched junction bases: 8. In nucleotides, the CDR3 is TGCGCCAGCAGCCCAGTAGCGGGAGTCCCGTTCTTC. Amino acid sequence: CASSPVAGVPFF.

This clonotype was counted many times. The gene calls are TRBV4-2 and TRBJ1-1; 10 nucleotides agree with TRBD1. The CDR3 contains 15 residues. CDR1 is LGHNA, CDR2 YNFKEQ, per germline. Losses at the gene ends were 3 bases for V and 4 bases for J; bases not matched to a gene: 5. The CDR3 DNA is TGTGCCAGCAGCCACGAGGACAGGGGGTCCACTGAAGCTTTCTTT. Amino acids: CASSHEDRGSTEAFF.

Many counts were recorded for this clonotype. The rearrangement joins TRBV14 to TRBJ2-1, with D unclear. The CDR3 totals 16 residues. Trimming removed 3 bases from V and 10 bases from J, with 22 bases in between. Germline V gene lookup returns CDR1 SGHDN and CDR2 FVKESK. CDR3 region: CASSQGGPLYAVEQFF. CDR3 coding DNA: TGTGCCAGCAGCCAGGGCGGTCCTCTCTACGCGGTGGAGCAGTTCTTC.

This clonotype was recorded a few times. The chain couples TRBV9 to TRBJ1-1; a possible D gene is TRBD1 (5 bases). Germline values: CDR1 SGDLS, CDR2 YYNGEE. V was cut by 3 bases and J by 8 bases, with 17 bases left in between. The CDR3 extends over 14 amino acids. CDR3 coding DNA: TGTGCCAGCAGCGCCTCGGGGGACTCATCCGAAGCTTTCTTT. This codes for CASSASGDSSEAFF.

This clonotype was seen ten or more times. CDR3 DNA sequence: TGTGCCAGCAGTTTATTAGCGGGAGTTTCTTACGAGCAGTACTTC. Amino acid sequence: CASSLLAGVSYEQYF. The chain is built from TRBV12-3 or TRBV12-4 and TRBJ2-7, with 9 bases lining up with TRBD2. V was clipped by 2 bases and J by 4 bases; unmatched bases: 6. The CDR3 totals 15 residues.

This clonotype came up many times. The chain employs TRBV7-9 and TRBJ2-2, with TRBD2 matching over 9 bases. CDR1 is SEHNR and CDR2 is FQNEAQ in the germline V gene (reference sequence). The CDR3 is made up of 18 amino acids. The V segment lost 1 base and the J segment 1 base; nucleotides outside the gene matches: 7. The CDR3 region is CASSLGPSTSGNTGELFF. The CDR3 DNA follows: TGTGCCAGCAGCTTAGGTCCCTCGACTAGCGGGAACACCGGGGAGCTGTTTTTT.

This clonotype was seen at least ten times. The chain couples TRBV5-1 to TRBJ2-3, with TRBD2 as a possible D gene (6 bases). The CDR3 is made up of 14 amino acids. Germline CDR1 SGHRS, CDR2 YFSETQ. V was shortened by 4 bases and J by 2 bases, with 11 bases between the two germline ends. CDR3 sequence (DNA): TGCGCCAGCAGCCAATGGGGGGACACAGATACGCAGTATTTT. It specifies CASSQWGDTDTQYF.

Only a few counts were recorded for this clonotype. This chain uses TRBV29-1 with TRBJ1-1; D uncertain. This CDR3 comprises 13 residues. V lost 6 bases, J lost 0 bases, and 11 bases lay in between. The germline V gene encodes CDR1 SQVTM and CDR2 ANQGSEA. The CDR3 reads CSVLTNMNTEAFF. The CDR3 bases are TGCAGCGTCCTGACAAACATGAACACTGAAGCTTTCTTT.

This clonotype was counted at least ten times. V gene TRBV12-3 or TRBV12-4 combines with J gene TRBJ2-7, with 9 bases matching TRBD2. The CDR3 runs to 16 residues. Trimming took 5 bases from V and 2 from J; bases not matched to a gene: 10. CDR3 residues: CASSPHASGTPYEQYF. The CDR3, as DNA: TGTGCCAGCAGTCCCCACGCTAGCGGGACACCCTACGAGCAGTACTTC.

Ten or more counts support this clonotype. The chain carries TRBV18 and TRBJ1-2, with no clear D. CDR1 KGHSH and CDR2 LQKENI come from the germline V gene. The CDR3 is 14 residues long. V was cut by 0 bases and J by 2 bases, with 7 bases left in between. The chain's CDR3 is CASSPPETNYGYTF. DNA for the CDR3: TGTGCCAGCTCACCACCGGAAACCAACTATGGCTACACCTTC.

The V and J genes are TRBV5-1 and TRBJ2-6; D is uncertain. The CDR3 is 14 amino acids. With 4 bases removed from V and 2 bases from J, the gap between germline ends came to 7 bases. Germline V gene lookup returns CDR1 SGHRS and CDR2 YFSETQ. Here the CDR3 reads CASSPDPGANVLTF. CDR3 nucleotides: TGCGCCAGCAGCCCGGACCCTGGGGCCAACGTCCTGACTTTC.